These T cell receptor beta chains were read from a single sample in a study of cytomegalovirus exposure and HLA in healthy donors. Sequencing was performed with immunoSEQ multiplex PCR; in TCRdb, only in-frame clones are kept and a portion is missing. Among some 150,000 clones listed, 60% to 85% were seen once. The sequenced sample consisted of PBMCs. These receptors all stem from a middle-aged man in good health and CMV-seropositive. CDR3s include the opening cysteine and the closing phenylalanine or tryptophan. The order of the fields is D gene, V gene, clone size, J gene, CDR3 protein, CDR3 DNA. D genes are given only for firm matches. The size field is filled for only some rows; it gives once, few, many or a size class.

d_gene: -
v_gene: TRBV7-9
abundance: -
j_gene: TRBJ1-1
CDR3aa: CSSSQLGGAFF
CDR3nt: TGTTCCAGCAGCCAGTTGGGGGGAGCTTTCTTT

d_gene: TRBD1
v_gene: TRBV5-4
abundance: -
j_gene: TRBJ1-4
CDR3aa: CASSATGAGRVLFF
CDR3nt: TGTGCCAGCAGCGCGACAGGGGCTGGGCGGGTACTGTTTTTT

d_gene: -
v_gene: TRBV2
abundance: -
j_gene: TRBJ2-5
CDR3aa: CASSVVTLGETQYF
CDR3nt: TGTGCCAGCAGTGTTGTGACCCTAGGAGAGACCCAGTACTTC

d_gene: -
v_gene: TRBV2
abundance: -
j_gene: TRBJ2-1
CDR3aa: CASSEEAGSTYNEQFF
CDR3nt: TGTGCCAGCAGTGAAGAGGCAGGGTCTACCTACAATGAGCAGTTCTTC

d_gene: -
v_gene: TRBV5-8
abundance: -
j_gene: TRBJ2-3
CDR3aa: CASSLATGWSGDTQYF
CDR3nt: TGTGCCAGCAGCTTGGCTACAGGGTGGTCGGGAGATACGCAGTATTTT

d_gene: -
v_gene: TRBV7-8
abundance: -
j_gene: TRBJ2-5
CDR3aa: CASSSFGLREETQYF
CDR3nt: TGTGCCAGCAGCTCATTCGGACTCCGGGAAGAGACCCAGTACTTC

d_gene: -
v_gene: TRBV6-5
abundance: -
j_gene: TRBJ2-1
CDR3aa: CASSYRRSSYNEQFF
CDR3nt: TGTGCCAGCAGTTACCGGAGGTCCTCTTACAATGAGCAGTTCTTC

d_gene: -
v_gene: TRBV13
abundance: -
j_gene: TRBJ2-3
CDR3aa: CASSLGPPHTDTQYF
CDR3nt: TGTGCCAGCAGCTTAGGCCCCCCCCACACAGATACGCAGTATTTT

d_gene: -
v_gene: TRBV5-3
abundance: few
j_gene: TRBJ2-1
CDR3aa: CARSHPLGPQFF
CDR3nt: TGTGCCAGAAGTCACCCCTTGGGGCCCCAGTTCTTC

d_gene: TRBD1
v_gene: TRBV9
abundance: -
j_gene: TRBJ2-2
CDR3aa: CASSVEATGAPGTGELFF
CDR3nt: TGTGCCAGCAGCGTAGAGGCCACAGGGGCACCGGGAACCGGGGAGCTGTTTTTT

d_gene: TRBD1
v_gene: TRBV28
abundance: -
j_gene: TRBJ1-3
CDR3aa: CASRPRDRRGNTIYF
CDR3nt: TGTGCCAGCAGACCCAGGGACAGGCGGGGGAACACCATATATTTT

d_gene: TRBD2
v_gene: TRBV10-3
abundance: -
j_gene: TRBJ2-7
CDR3aa: CAISEEGLAGQYEQYF
CDR3nt: TGTGCCATCAGTGAGGAGGGGCTAGCGGGGCAATACGAGCAGTACTTC

d_gene: TRBD1
v_gene: TRBV5-1
abundance: -
j_gene: TRBJ2-5
CDR3aa: CASSPLGQQGSGETQYF
CDR3nt: TGCGCCAGCAGCCCGCTAGGTCAACAGGGGAGCGGAGAGACCCAGTACTTC

d_gene: -
v_gene: TRBV6-1
abundance: -
j_gene: TRBJ2-2
CDR3aa: CASSEQGTGELFF
CDR3nt: TGTGCCAGCAGTGAGCAGGGCACCGGGGAGCTGTTTTTT

d_gene: -
v_gene: TRBV29-1
abundance: -
j_gene: TRBJ1-2
CDR3aa: CSVVWEGGYGYTF
CDR3nt: TGCAGCGTGGTTTGGGAGGGCGGCTATGGCTACACCTTC

d_gene: -
v_gene: TRBV29-1
abundance: few
j_gene: TRBJ1-2
CDR3aa: CSVSEEPNLGGYTF
CDR3nt: TGCAGCGTCTCCGAGGAACCGAACTTGGGTGGCTACACCTTC

d_gene: -
v_gene: TRBV11-2
abundance: -
j_gene: TRBJ2-7
CDR3aa: CASSLGQATYEQYF
CDR3nt: TGTGCCAGCAGCTTAGGCCAGGCGACCTACGAGCAGTACTTC

d_gene: TRBD1
v_gene: TRBV2
abundance: -
j_gene: TRBJ1-5
CDR3aa: CASTQTGVGNQPQHF
CDR3nt: TGTGCCAGCACACAGACAGGGGTGGGCAATCAGCCCCAGCATTTT

d_gene: -
v_gene: TRBV27
abundance: -
j_gene: TRBJ2-2
CDR3aa: CASSSRTANTGELFF
CDR3nt: TGTGCCAGCAGTTCTCGGACAGCGAACACCGGGGAGCTGTTTTTT

d_gene: TRBD1
v_gene: TRBV7-9
abundance: -
j_gene: TRBJ1-2
CDR3aa: CSSSLTGGYFDGYTF
CDR3nt: TGTTCCAGCAGCTTAACAGGGGGGTATTTTGATGGCTACACCTTC

d_gene: TRBD2
v_gene: TRBV7-2
abundance: -
j_gene: TRBJ2-5
CDR3aa: CASSPNGERGTQYF
CDR3nt: TGTGCCAGCAGCCCGAATGGGGAGCGGGGGACCCAGTACTTC

d_gene: -
v_gene: TRBV10-2
abundance: -
j_gene: TRBJ1-6
CDR3aa: CASSGGDNSPLHF
CDR3nt: TGCGCCAGCAGTGGGGGAGATAATTCACCCCTCCACTTT

d_gene: -
v_gene: TRBV18
abundance: -
j_gene: TRBJ2-5
CDR3aa: CASSPPGVRQETQYF
CDR3nt: TGTGCCAGCTCACCACCAGGGGTTCGGCAAGAGACCCAGTACTTC

d_gene: TRBD2
v_gene: TRBV11-3
abundance: few
j_gene: TRBJ2-3
CDR3aa: CASSSSGLAGQSGQYF
CDR3nt: TGTGCCAGCAGCTCTTCGGGACTAGCGGGGCAGAGTGGGCAGTATTTT

d_gene: TRBD1
v_gene: TRBV19
abundance: few
j_gene: TRBJ1-5
CDR3aa: CASSIIRTGWGDQPQHF
CDR3nt: TGTGCCAGTAGTATAATCCGGACAGGGTGGGGGGATCAGCCCCAGCATTTT